The 13 T cell receptor beta chains in this list originate from one sample, sequenced in a study of blood T cells in healthy people across ages. Next came a second PCR, run for roughly 7 to 12 cycles, which used a sample-barcoded 5' primer along with a J-beta primer mix. TCRdb re-called the 5' RACE reads through MiXCR, storing one row per CDR3 protein. The sample has around 870,000 distinct CDR3 sequences; roughly 26% are singletons. The sequenced sample consisted of blood. These TCRs come from a woman aged 80 or over in good health.

A word on this clonotype: A much larger clone lies one base from this, so it may be a read error. V and J are TRBV5-6 and TRBJ2-7; 16 bases are shared with TRBD2. After removal of 4 bases from V and 0 bases from J, the junction contained 10 bases not matched to a gene. Germline V gene lookup returns CDR1 SGHDT and CDR2 YYEEEE. The length of the CDR3 is 19 residues. The CDR3 sequence: CASSLPPGLAGGSSYEQYF. The CDR3 nucleotides read TGTGCCAGCAGCCTCCCTCCGGGACTAGCGGGGGGGAGCTCCTACGAGCAGTACTTC.

Notes on this clonotype: One junction end does not reproduce the germline sequence, and a read error may be involved. The CDR3 spells CASSLGDYGQYF. CDR3 coding DNA: TGCGCCAGCAGCTTGGGTGACTACGGGCAGTACTTC. V and J are TRBV5-1 and TRBJ2-7; TRBD2 is a possible D gene (5 bases). Germline V gives CDR1 SGHRS, CDR2 YFSETQ. This CDR3 has 12 residues.

In regard to this clonotype: A clone one base away is much larger, so this may be a read error. The chain uses TRBV7-9 and TRBJ2-1, with 8 bases that match TRBD2. Germline CDR1 SEHNR, CDR2 FQNEAQ (reference sequence). J lost 6 bases, V lost 1 base, and 5 bases had no gene match. This CDR3 has 15 amino acids. The CDR3 DNA is TGTGCCAGCAGCTTAGTACGGACTAGCTGCAATGAGCAGTTCTTC. Protein sequence: CASSLVRTSCNEQFF. Variable domain in full (rest from reference TRBV7-9 and TRBJ2-1): DTGVSQNPRHKITKRGQNVTFRCDPISEHNRLYWYRQTLGQGPEFLTYFQNEAQLEKSRLLSDRFSAERPKGSFSTLEIQRTEQGDSAMYLCASSLVRTSCNEQFFGPGTRLTVL.

This clonotype was found many times. The chain is built from TRBV5-6 and TRBJ2-5, with TRBD1 matching 7 bases. The CDR3 loop spans 14 amino acids. The ends lost 3 bases at V and 5 bases at J; junction bases unmatched: 7. Germline V CDR1 and CDR2: SGHDT, YYEEEE. CDR3 loop: CASSSPQGTETQYF. The CDR3 DNA reads as TGTGCCAGCAGCTCCCCACAGGGGACGGAGACCCAGTACTTC.

In this sample, this clonotype turned up a few times. A much larger clonotype is one base distant, so this may be a read error. This chain links TRBV12-3 or TRBV12-4 with TRBJ2-7, with D possibly being TRBD1 (5 bases). V was cut by 5 bases and J by 3 bases, with 20 bases left in between. The CDR3 extends over 16 amino acids. Written as DNA, the CDR3 is TGTGCCAGCAGTAGGGCCTCTACAGGTTCCTGCTACGAGCAGTACTTC. Amino acid sequence: CASSRASTGSCYEQYF.

This clonotype was picked up many times. The V gene is TRBV4-2, the J gene TRBJ2-7; 7 positions agree with TRBD1. Germline trimming cut 1 base from V and 6 bases from J; bases unmatched to any gene: 6. Germline CDR1 is LGHNA and CDR2 is YNFKEQ. The CDR3 sequence is 14 residues long. CDR3 protein: CASSQGTGAVEQYF. CDR3 in DNA: TGTGCCAGCAGCCAAGGAACAGGGGCGGTCGAGCAGTACTTC.

This clonotype was counted ten times or more. V usage is TRBV20-1 and J usage is TRBJ2-1; D may correspond to TRBD1 or TRBD2 (5 bases each). Germline loops: CDR1 DFQATT, CDR2 SNEGSKA (reference sequence). Trimming stripped 6 bases from V and 8 bases from J, with 17 bases between. The CDR3 is 13 amino acids. CDR3 DNA sequence: TGCAGTGCCGCGAGGGACCCCCCCCATGAGCAGTTCTTC. It yields the protein CSAARDPPHEQFF.

In regard to this clonotype: A much larger clone is a single base away; this may be a read error. As DNA, the CDR3 is TGCAGCGTTGACAGGACCTGCCCCAGGGAGACCCAGTACTTC. It yields the protein CSVDRTCPRETQYF. The V and J genes are TRBV29-1 and TRBJ2-7; D gene ambiguous. Matching the DNA end better, TRBJ2-5 makes the J call doubtful. The CDR3 contains 14 residues. Germline-derived CDR1 and CDR2 are SQVTM and ANQGSEA.

This clonotype was counted at least ten times. The J gene is TRBJ2-5, the V gene TRBV28, with D possibly TRBD2 on 5 matching bases. This CDR3 region has 16 residues. Germline V gene data show CDR1 as MDHEN and CDR2 as SYDVKM. V dropped 5 bases and J dropped 0 bases, with 16 bases sitting between them. CDR3 nucleotides: TGTGCCAGCAGTAACATCGGATCCGGGGACCAAGAGACCCAGTACTTC. It yields the protein CASSNIGSGDQETQYF.

This clonotype was counted ten times or more. The V and J genes are TRBV6-1 and TRBJ2-5, with TRBD1 as a possible D gene (6 bases). Trimming took 1 base from V and 1 from J, leaving 10 bases between them. Germline loops: CDR1 MNHNS, CDR2 SASEGT. The CDR3 consists of 15 residues. The CDR3 is CASSEDVGAQETQYF. CDR3 sequence (DNA): TGTGCCAGCAGTGAAGATGTGGGGGCCCAAGAGACCCAGTACTTC.

This clonotype appeared many times. This chain connects TRBV28 to TRBJ2-5; TRBD1 agrees at 11 bases. The CDR3 runs 16 residues. Germline V gene lookup returns CDR1 MDHEN and CDR2 SYDVKM. The V segment lost 1 base and the J segment 5 bases; nucleotides outside the gene matches: 6. CDR3 amino acids: CASSLLGQGVGETQYF. The CDR3 bases are TGTGCCAGCAGTTTATTGGGACAGGGGGTAGGGGAGACCCAGTACTTC.

This clonotype was observed at least ten times. This rearrangement joins TRBV29-1 to TRBJ1-1; D call uncertain. Per germline, CDR1 SQVTM and CDR2 ANQGSEA. This CDR3 comprises 11 residues. V gave up 4 bases and J gave up 0 bases, with 3 bases separating them. As DNA, the CDR3 is TGCAGCGTTGTTTTGAACACTGAAGCTTTCTTT. Protein product: CSVVLNTEAFF. Using reference TRBV29-1 and TRBJ1-1 for the parts outside the CDR3, the full variable domain is SAVISQKPSRDICQRGTSLTIQCQVDSQVTMMFWYRQQPGQSLTLIATANQGSEATYESGFVIDKFPISRPNLTFSTLTVSNMSPEDSSIYLCSVVLNTEAFFGQGTRLTVV.

The table lists this clonotype with a few counts. V usage is TRBV6-6 and J usage is TRBJ1-1; D remains unclear. V lost 2 bases and J lost 0, with 16 bases in between. Germline V gene lookup returns CDR1 MNHNY and CDR2 SVGAGI (reference sequence). CDR3 length equals 17 residues. The CDR3 sequence is CASSYRSGSRVNTEAFF. The CDR3 region has the DNA TGTGCCAGCAGTTACCGTTCAGGCTCTAGAGTGAACACTGAAGCTTTCTTT.